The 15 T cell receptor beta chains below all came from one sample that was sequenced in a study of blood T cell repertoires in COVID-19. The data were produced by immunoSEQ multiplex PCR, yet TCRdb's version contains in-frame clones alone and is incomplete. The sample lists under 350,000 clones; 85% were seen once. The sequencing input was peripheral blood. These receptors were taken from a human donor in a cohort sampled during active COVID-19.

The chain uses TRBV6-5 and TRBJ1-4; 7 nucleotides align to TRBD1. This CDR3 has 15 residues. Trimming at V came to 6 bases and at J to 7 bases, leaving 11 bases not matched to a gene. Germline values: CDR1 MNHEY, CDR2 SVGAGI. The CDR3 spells CASSSPSGGSEKLFF. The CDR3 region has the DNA TGTGCCAGCAGCTCACCTTCAGGGGGATCTGAAAAACTGTTTTTT.

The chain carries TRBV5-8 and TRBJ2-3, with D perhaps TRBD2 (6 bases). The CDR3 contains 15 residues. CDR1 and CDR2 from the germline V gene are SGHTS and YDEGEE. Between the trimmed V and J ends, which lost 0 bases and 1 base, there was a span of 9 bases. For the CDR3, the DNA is TGTGCCAGCAGCTTGGCAGGACTACGCACAGATACGCAGTATTTT. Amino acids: CASSLAGLRTDTQYF.

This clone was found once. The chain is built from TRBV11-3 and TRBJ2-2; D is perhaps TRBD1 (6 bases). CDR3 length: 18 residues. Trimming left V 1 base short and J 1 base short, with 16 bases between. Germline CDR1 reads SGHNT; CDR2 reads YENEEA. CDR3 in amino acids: CASSLADRPPLNTGELFF. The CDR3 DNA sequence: TGTGCCAGCAGCTTAGCAGACAGGCCCCCTTTGAACACCGGGGAGCTGTTTTTT.

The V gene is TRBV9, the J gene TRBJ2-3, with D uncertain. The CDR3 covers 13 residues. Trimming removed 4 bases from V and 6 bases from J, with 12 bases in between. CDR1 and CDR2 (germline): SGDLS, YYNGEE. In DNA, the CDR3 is TGTGCCAGCAGCCCCCAGGCTTCGGATACGCAGTATTTT. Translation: CASSPQASDTQYF.

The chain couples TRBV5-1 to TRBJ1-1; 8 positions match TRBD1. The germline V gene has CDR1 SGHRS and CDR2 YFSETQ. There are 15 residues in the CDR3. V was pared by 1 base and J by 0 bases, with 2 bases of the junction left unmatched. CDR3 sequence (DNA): TGCGCCAGCAGCTTGCCGGGACAGGTGAACACTGAAGCTTTCTTT. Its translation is CASSLPGQVNTEAFF.

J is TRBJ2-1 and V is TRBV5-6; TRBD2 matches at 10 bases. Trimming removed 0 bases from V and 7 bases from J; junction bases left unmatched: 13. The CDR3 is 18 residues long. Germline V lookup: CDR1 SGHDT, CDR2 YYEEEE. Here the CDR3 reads CASSLASASGGPINEQFF. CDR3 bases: TGTGCCAGCAGCTTGGCAAGCGCTAGCGGGGGCCCCATAAATGAGCAGTTCTTC.

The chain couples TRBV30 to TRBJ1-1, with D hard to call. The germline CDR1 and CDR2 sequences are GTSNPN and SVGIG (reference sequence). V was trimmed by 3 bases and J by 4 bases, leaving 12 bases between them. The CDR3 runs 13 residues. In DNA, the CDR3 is TGTGCCTGGAGGTTCTGGGCAGCCACTGAAGCTTTCTTT. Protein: CAWRFWAATEAFF. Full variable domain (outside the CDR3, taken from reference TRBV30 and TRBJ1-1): SQTIHQWPATLVQPVGSPLSLECTVEGTSNPNLYWYRQAAGRGLQLLFYSVGIGQISSEVPQNLSASRPQDRQFILSSKKLLLSDSGFYLCAWRFWAATEAFFGQGTRLTVV.

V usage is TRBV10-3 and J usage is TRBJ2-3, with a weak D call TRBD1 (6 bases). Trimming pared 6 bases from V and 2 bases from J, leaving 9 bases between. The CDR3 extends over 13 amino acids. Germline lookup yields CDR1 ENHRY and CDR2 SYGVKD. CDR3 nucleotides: TGTGCCATCAGCGGACAGATCACAGATACGCAGTATTTT. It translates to CAISGQITDTQYF.

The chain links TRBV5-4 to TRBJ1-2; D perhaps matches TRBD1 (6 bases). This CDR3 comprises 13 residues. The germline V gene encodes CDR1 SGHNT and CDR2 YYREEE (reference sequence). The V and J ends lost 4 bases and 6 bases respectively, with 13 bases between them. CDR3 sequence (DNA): TGTGCCAGCAGCGCGGACAGTCGTCATGGCTACACCTTC. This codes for CASSADSRHGYTF.

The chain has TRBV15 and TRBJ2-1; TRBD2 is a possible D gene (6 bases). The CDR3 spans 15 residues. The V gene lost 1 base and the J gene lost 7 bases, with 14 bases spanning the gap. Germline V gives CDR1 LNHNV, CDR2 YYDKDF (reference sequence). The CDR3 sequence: CATSRAGGVRNEQFF. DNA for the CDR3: TGTGCCACCAGCAGAGCGGGCGGGGTAAGGAATGAGCAGTTCTTC.

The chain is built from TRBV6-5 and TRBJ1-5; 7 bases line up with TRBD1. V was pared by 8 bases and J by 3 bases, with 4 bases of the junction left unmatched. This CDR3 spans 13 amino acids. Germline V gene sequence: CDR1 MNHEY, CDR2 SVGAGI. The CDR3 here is CASSGQFNQPQHF. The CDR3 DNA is TGTGCCAGCTCGGGACAGTTCAATCAGCCCCAGCATTTT.

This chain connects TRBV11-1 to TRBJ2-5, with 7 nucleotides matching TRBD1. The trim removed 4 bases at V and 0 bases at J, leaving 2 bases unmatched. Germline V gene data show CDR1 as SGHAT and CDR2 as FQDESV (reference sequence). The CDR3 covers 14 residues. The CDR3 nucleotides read TGTGCCAGCAGCTCTCAGGGGGACCAAGAGACCCAGTACTTC. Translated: CASSSQGDQETQYF.

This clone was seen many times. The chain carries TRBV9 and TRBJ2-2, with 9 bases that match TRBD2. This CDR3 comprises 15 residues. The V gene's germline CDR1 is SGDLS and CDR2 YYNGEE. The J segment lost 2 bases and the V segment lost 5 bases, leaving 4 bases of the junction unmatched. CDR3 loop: CASSLAGANTGELFF. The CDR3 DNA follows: TGTGCCAGCAGTTTAGCGGGGGCAAACACCGGGGAGCTGTTTTTT. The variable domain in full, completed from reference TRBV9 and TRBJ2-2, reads DSGVTQTPKHLITATGQRVTLRCSPRSGDLSVYWYQQSLDQGLQFLIQYYNGEERAKGNILERFSAQQFPDLHSELNLSSLELGDSALYFCASSLAGANTGELFFGEGSRLTVL.

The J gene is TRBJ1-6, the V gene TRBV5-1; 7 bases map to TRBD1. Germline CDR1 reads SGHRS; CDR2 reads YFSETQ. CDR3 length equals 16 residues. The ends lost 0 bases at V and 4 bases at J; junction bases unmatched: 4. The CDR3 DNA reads TGCGCCAGCAGCTTGGGTCAGACAGGGTATAATTCACCCCTCCACTTT. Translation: CASSLGQTGYNSPLHF.

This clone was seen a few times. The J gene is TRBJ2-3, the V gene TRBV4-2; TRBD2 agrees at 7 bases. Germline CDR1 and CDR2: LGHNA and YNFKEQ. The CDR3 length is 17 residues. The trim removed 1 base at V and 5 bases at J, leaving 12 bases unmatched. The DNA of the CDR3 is TGTGCCAGCAGCCAAGGGAATGCGGGGGTATATGTAGATACGCAGTATTTT. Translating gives CASSQGNAGVYVDTQYF.